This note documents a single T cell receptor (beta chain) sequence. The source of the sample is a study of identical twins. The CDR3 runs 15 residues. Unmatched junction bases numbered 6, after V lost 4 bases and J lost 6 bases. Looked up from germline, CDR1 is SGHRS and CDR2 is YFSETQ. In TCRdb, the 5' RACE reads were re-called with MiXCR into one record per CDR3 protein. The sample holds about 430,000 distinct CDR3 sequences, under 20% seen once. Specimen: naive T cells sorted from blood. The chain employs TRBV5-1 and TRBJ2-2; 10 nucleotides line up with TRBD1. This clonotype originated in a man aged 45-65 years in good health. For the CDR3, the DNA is TGCGCCAGCAGCCTCCGGACAGGGGGACCCGGGGAGCTGTTTTTT. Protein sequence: CASSLRTGGPGELFF.